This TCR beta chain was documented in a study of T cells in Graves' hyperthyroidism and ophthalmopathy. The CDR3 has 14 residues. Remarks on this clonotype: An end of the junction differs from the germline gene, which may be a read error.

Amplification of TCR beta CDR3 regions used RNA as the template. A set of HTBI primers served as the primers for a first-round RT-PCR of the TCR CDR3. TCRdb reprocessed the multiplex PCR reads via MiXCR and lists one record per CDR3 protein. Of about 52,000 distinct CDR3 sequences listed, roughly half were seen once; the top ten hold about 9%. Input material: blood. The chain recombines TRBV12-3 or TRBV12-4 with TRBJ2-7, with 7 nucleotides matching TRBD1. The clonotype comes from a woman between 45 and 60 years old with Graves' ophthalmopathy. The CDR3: CASSWGSDRDERYF. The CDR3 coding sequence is TGTGCCAGCAGTTGGGGATCAGACAGGGATGAGCGGTACTTC.